This T cell receptor beta chain emerged from a study of OX40 agonist ivuxolimab in advanced cancers. Study-wide context: It was permissible to have had prior anti-PD-1, anti-PD-L1 or anti-CTLA-4 therapy, and more than 30% had some.

In germline, CDR1 is SGHAT, CDR2 FQNNGV. V was shortened by 1 base and J by 1 base, with 18 bases between the two germline ends. This CDR3 spans 18 amino acids. Measured with immunoSEQ multiplex PCR; TCRdb has only the in-frame clones, and not every one. This sample has 90,000 to 150,000 clones; 75% to 90% occur once, and the top ten carry 0.55%. The chain carries TRBV11-2 and TRBJ2-3; weak D call: TRBD2 (6 bases). Sequencing was performed on CD4+ or CD8+ T cells sorted from blood, taken in a trial of the OX40 agonist ivuxolimab. The clonotype was recovered from an adult with an advanced solid tumor such as melanoma, head and neck, liver or kidney cancer. This CDR3 reads CASSLVGVPGGGTDTQYF. The CDR3 nucleotides are TGTGCCAGCAGCTTAGTGGGTGTGCCAGGCGGGGGCACAGATACGCAGTATTTT.